This record covers a single T cell receptor beta chain. CDR3 length: 13 amino acids. In germline, CDR1 is SGHAT, CDR2 FQNNGV. Deletions cut 5 bases from V and 3 bases from J, with 10 bases between. The authors' processing: Reference gene primers were amplified, and this amplification served to estimate nucleated cell counts. Profiled with immunoSEQ multiplex PCR; TCRdb holds only in-frame clones, not every one. The V and J calls and clone size were taken over from that table, and D and trimming were inferred from the DNA. Counted here are about 96,000 clones, 84% occurring once; the ten biggest clones make up 17%. This entry belongs to a study of blood T cell repertoires in COVID-19. Whole-study context: Collection of acute and convalescent COVID-19 samples took place in the United States, Italy and Spain. T cells, B-cell-depleted T cells, or PBMCs provided the cDNA or gDNA that served as material.

The sample consisted of peripheral blood. The sequence came from an older woman with acute or convalescent COVID-19. V gene TRBV11-2 combines with J gene TRBJ1-2; possible D gene TRBD1, 6 bases. CDR3 coding DNA: TGTGCCAGCAGCAGCACAGGGTACTATGGCTACACCTTC. Translation: CASSSTGYYGYTF.